The clone carrying this TCR beta chain occurred a few times. It was around 10 ml of fresh peripheral blood that supplied the PBMCs. The sample originates from a study of T cells in Graves' hyperthyroidism and ophthalmopathy. Overall study: Peripheral blood specimens were obtained at initial diagnosis, prior to any treatment.

The germline V gene has CDR1 LGHDT and CDR2 YNNKEL (reference sequence). V lost 3 bases to trimming and J lost 1 base, with 12 bases between them. CDR3 length: 15 residues. The investigators amplified TCR beta CDR3 regions from RNA transcripts. First-round RT-PCR targeting the TCR CDR3 was performed with the HTBI primer set. TCRdb fed the multiplex PCR reads into MiXCR, producing one record per CDR3 protein. The repertoire consists of roughly 510,000 distinct CDR3 sequences, with under 25% occurring once and the leading ten covering 26%. The chain is built from TRBV3-1 and TRBJ2-5; TRBD2 is a possible D gene (6 bases). Material for sequencing was blood. The TCR originated in a man aged 18 to 29 with Graves' hyperthyroidism. CDR3 protein: CASSQEAGPQETQYF. The CDR3, as DNA: TGTGCCAGCAGCCAGGAAGCGGGCCCCCAAGAGACCCAGTACTTC.